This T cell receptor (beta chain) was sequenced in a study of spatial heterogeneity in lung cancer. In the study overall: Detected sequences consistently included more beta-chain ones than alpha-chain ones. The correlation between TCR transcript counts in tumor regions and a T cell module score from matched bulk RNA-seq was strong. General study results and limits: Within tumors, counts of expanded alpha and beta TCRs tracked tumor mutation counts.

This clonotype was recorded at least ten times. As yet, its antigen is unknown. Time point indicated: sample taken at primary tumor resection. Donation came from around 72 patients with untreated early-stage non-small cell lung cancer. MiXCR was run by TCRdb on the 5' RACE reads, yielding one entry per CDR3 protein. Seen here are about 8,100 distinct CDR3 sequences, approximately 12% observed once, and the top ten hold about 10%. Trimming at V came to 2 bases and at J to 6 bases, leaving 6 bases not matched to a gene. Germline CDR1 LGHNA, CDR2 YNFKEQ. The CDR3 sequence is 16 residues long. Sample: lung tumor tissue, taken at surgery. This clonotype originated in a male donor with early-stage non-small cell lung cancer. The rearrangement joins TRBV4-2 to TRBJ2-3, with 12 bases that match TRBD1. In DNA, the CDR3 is TGTGCCAGCAGCCAACCGGGACAGGGGGCTCTGGATACGCAGTATTTT. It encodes CASSQPGQGALDTQYF.